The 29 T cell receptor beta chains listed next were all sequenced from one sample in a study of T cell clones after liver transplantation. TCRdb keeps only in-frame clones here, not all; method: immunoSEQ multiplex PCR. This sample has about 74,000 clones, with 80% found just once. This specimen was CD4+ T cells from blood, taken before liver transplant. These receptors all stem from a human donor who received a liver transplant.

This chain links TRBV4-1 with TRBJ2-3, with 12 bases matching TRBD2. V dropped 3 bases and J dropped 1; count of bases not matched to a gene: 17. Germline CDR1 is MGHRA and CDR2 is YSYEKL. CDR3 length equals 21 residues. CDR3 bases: TGCGCCAGCAGCCACCCCCGGGGGGGGCTAGCGGGAGGGAAAGGCACAGATACGCAGTATTTT. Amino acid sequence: CASSHPRGGLAGGKGTDTQYF.

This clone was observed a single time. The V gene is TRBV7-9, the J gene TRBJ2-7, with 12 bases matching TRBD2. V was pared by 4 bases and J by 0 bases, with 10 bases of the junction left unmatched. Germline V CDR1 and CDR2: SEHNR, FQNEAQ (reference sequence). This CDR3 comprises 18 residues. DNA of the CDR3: TGTGCCAGCAGCTGGGGGGGACTAGCGGGTCTGAGCTCCTACGAGCAGTACTTC. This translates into CASSWGGLAGLSSYEQYF.

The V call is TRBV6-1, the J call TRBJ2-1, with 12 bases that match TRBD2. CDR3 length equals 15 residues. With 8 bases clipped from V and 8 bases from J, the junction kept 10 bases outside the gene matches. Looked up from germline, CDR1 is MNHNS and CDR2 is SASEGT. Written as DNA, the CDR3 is TGTGCCAGCTCTAGACTAGCGGGAGAATCAGATGAGCAGTTCTTC. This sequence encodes CASSRLAGESDEQFF.

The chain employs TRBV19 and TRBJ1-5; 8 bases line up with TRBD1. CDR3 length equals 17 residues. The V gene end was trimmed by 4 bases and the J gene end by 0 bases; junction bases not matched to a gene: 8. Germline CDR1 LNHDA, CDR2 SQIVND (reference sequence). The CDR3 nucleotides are TGTGCCAGTAGTAGGGGGACAGGAGCCCTTAGCAATCAGCCCCAGCATTTT. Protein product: CASSRGTGALSNQPQHF.

The DNA of the CDR3 is TGTGCCAGCAGCGTCTCGGGACAGGGATACGAGCAGTACTTC. Residues: CASSVSGQGYEQYF. V is TRBV9 and J is TRBJ2-7; 9 nucleotides align to TRBD1. The CDR3 sequence is 14 residues long. V gave up 2 bases and J gave up 4 bases; unmatched junction bases: 4. Per germline, CDR1 SGDLS and CDR2 YYNGEE.

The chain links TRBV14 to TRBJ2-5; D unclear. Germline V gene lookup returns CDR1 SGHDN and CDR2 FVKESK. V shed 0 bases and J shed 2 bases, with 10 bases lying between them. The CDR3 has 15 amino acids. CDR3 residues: CASSQDRFAQETQYF. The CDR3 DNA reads TGTGCCAGCAGCCAAGATAGGTTCGCTCAAGAGACCCAGTACTTC. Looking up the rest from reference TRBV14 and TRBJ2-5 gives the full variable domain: EAGVTQFPSHSVIEKGQTVTLRCDPISGHDNLYWYRRVMGKEIKFLLHFVKESKQDESGMPNNRFLAERTGGTYSTLKVQPAELEDSGVYFCASSQDRFAQETQYFGPGTRLLVL.

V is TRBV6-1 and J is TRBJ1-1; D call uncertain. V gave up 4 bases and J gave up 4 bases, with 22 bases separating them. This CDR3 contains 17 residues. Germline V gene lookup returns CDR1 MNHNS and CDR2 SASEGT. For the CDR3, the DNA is TGTGCCAGCAGTGCCCGGTTCCGCAAGGGTCGTGGCACTGAAGCTTTCTTT. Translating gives CASSARFRKGRGTEAFF.

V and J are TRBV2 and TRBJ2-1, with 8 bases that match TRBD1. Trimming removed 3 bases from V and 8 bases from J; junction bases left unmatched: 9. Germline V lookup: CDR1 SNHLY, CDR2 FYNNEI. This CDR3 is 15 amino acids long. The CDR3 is CASSERTGQGDEQFF. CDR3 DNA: TGTGCCAGCAGTGAGAGGACAGGGCAAGGGGATGAGCAGTTCTTC.

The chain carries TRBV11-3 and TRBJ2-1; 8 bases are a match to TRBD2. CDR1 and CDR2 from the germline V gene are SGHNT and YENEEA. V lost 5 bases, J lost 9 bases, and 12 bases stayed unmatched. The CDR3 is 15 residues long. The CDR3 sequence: CASSPRGTSGGEQFF. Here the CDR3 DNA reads TGTGCCAGCAGCCCGCGTGGGACTAGTGGGGGTGAGCAGTTCTTC. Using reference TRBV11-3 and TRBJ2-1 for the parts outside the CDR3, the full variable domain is EAGVVQSPRYKIIEKKQPVAFWCNPISGHNTLYWYLQNLGQGPELLIRYENEEAVDDSQLPKDRFSAERLKGVDSTLKIQPAELGDSAVYLCASSPRGTSGGEQFFGPGTRLTVL.

The CDR3 here is CASGPPFGEQYF. DNA for the CDR3: TGTGCTAGTGGTCCTCCCTTCGGGGAGCAGTACTTC. This chain connects TRBV12-5 to TRBJ2-7; D unclear. This CDR3 comprises 12 residues. Germline CDR1 LGHNT, CDR2 FRNRAP. The germline V and J ends were trimmed by 5 bases and 7 bases, with 12 bases remaining between them.

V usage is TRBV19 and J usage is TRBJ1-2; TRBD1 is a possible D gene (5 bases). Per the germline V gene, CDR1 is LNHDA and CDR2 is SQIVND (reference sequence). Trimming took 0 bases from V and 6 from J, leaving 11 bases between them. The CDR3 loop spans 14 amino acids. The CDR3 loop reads CASSIDRTRDGYTF. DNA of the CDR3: TGTGCCAGTAGTATAGATCGGACAAGGGATGGCTACACCTTC.

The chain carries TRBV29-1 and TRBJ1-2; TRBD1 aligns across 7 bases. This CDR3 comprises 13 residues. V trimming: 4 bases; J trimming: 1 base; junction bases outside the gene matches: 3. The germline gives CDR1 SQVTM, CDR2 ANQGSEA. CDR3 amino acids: CSVVRDSNYGYTF. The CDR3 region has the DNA TGCAGCGTTGTTAGGGACAGTAACTATGGCTACACCTTC.

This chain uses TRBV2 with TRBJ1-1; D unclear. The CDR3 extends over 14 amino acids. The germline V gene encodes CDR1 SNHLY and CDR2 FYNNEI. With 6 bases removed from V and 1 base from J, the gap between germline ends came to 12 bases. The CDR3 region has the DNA TGTGCCAGCAGGCCCCTTAGGAGGAACACTGAAGCTTTCTTT. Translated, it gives CASRPLRRNTEAFF.

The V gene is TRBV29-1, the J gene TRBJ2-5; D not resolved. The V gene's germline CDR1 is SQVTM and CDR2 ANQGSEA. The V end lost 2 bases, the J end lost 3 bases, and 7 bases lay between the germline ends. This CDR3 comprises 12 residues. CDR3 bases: TGCAGCGTTGAAAGTCAGGAAGAGACCCAGTACTTC. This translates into CSVESQEETQYF. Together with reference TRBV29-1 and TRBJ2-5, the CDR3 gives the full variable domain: SAVISQKPSRDICQRGTSLTIQCQVDSQVTMMFWYRQQPGQSLTLIATANQGSEATYESGFVIDKFPISRPNLTFSTLTVSNMSPEDSSIYLCSVESQEETQYFGPGTRLLVL.

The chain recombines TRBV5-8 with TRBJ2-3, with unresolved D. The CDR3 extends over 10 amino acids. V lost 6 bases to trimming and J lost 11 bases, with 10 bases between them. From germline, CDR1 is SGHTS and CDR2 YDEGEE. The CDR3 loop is CASTPNKQYF. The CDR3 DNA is TGTGCCAGCACCCCCAACAAGCAGTATTTT.

CDR3 DNA: TGTGCCAGCAGTTACGATAGGGGAAGGGAGACCCAGTACTTC. It codes for CASSYDRGRETQYF. The V call is TRBV6-5, the J call TRBJ2-5, with D possibly matching TRBD1 (5 bases). The CDR3 loop spans 14 amino acids. CDR1 is MNHEY, CDR2 SVGAGI, per germline. With 2 bases removed from V and 5 bases from J, the gap between germline ends came to 12 bases.

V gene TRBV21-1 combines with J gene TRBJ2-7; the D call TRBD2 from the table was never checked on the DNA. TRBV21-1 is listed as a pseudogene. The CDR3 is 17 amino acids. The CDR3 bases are TGTGCCAGCAGCAAAGCTAACCCAGGGACTAGTTCGCGGGAGCAGTACTTC. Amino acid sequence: CASSKANPGTSSREQYF.

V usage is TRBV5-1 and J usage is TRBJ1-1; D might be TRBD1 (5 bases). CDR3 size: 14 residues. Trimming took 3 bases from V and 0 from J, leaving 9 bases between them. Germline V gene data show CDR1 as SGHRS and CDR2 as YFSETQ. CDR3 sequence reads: CASSSGLLNTEAFF. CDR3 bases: TGCGCCAGCAGCTCGGGACTCCTGAACACTGAAGCTTTCTTT.

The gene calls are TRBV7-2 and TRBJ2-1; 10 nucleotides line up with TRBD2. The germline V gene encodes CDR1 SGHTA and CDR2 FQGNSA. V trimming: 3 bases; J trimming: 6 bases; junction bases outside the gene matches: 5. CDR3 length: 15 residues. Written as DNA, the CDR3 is TGTGCCAGCAGCTTTGGGGCTAGCGGGAGCAATGAGCAGTTCTTC. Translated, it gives CASSFGASGSNEQFF.

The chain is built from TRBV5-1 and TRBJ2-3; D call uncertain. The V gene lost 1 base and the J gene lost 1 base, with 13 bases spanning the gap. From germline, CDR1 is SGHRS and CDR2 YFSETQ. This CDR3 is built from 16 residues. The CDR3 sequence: CASSLNGLLRTDTQYF. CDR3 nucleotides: TGCGCCAGCAGCTTGAATGGGCTCCTTCGCACAGATACGCAGTATTTT.

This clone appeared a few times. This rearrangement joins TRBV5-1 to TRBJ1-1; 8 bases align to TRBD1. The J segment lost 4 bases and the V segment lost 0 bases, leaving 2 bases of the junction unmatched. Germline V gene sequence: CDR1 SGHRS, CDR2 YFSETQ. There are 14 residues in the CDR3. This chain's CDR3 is CASSLVQGATEAFF. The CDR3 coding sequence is TGCGCCAGCAGCTTGGTGCAGGGGGCCACTGAAGCTTTCTTT.

The CDR3 DNA is TGCGCCAGCAGCTTACCTACCGGGACAGGGGCGGATACGCAGTATTTT. Amino acids: CASSLPTGTGADTQYF. The chain is built from TRBV5-1 and TRBJ2-3, with 10 bases aligning to TRBD1. V lost 2 bases to trimming and J lost 6 bases; unmatched junction nucleotides: 9. This CDR3 has 16 residues. Germline V gene sequence: CDR1 SGHRS, CDR2 YFSETQ.

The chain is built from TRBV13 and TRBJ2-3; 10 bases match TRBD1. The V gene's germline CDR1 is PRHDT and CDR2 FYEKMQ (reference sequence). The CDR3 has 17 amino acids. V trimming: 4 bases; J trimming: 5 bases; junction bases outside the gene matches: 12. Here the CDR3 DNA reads TGTGCCAGCAGCTCTCCCGGACAGGGGGTATTGGGAGATACGCAGTATTTT. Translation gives CASSSPGQGVLGDTQYF.

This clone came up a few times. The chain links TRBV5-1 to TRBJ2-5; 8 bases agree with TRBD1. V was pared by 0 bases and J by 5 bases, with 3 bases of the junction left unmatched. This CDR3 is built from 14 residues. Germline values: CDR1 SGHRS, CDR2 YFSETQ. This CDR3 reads CASSLGTGRETQYF. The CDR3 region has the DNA TGCGCCAGCAGCTTGGGGACAGGGCGGGAGACCCAGTACTTC.

This chain's CDR3 is CASSLYFDEQYF. The CDR3 coding sequence is TGCGCCAGCAGCTTGTATTTCGACGAGCAGTACTTC. This sequence joins TRBV5-1 and TRBJ2-7; D not resolved. This CDR3 has 12 amino acids. The germline CDR1 and CDR2 sequences are SGHRS and YFSETQ. V lost 1 base to trimming and J lost 5 bases, with 7 bases between them.

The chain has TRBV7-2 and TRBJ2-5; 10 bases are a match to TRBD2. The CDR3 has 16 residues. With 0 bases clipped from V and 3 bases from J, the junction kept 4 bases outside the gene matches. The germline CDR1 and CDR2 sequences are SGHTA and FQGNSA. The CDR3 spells CASSLAGSGGKETQYF. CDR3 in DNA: TGTGCCAGCAGCTTAGCGGGTAGCGGGGGGAAAGAGACCCAGTACTTC.

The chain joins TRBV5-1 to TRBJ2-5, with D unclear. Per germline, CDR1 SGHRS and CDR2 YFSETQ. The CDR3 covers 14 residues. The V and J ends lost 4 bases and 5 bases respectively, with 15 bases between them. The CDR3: CASSRLGPGETQYF. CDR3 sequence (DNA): TGCGCCAGCAGCCGATTGGGTCCCGGGGAGACCCAGTACTTC.

CDR3 sequence reads: CASSFPGGLAGEVFNEQFF. The CDR3, as DNA: TGTGCCAGCAGCTTTCCAGGGGGGCTAGCGGGAGAGGTCTTTAATGAGCAGTTCTTC. V gene TRBV5-6 combines with J gene TRBJ2-1, with 10 bases matching TRBD2. The CDR3 runs to 19 residues. Looked up from germline, CDR1 is SGHDT and CDR2 is YYEEEE. Germline trimming cut 2 bases from V and 7 bases from J; bases unmatched to any gene: 18. Looking up the rest from reference TRBV5-6 and TRBJ2-1 gives the full variable domain: DAGVTQSPTHLIKTRGQQVTLRCSPKSGHDTVSWYQQALGQGPQFIFQYYEEEERQRGNFPDRFSGHQFPNYSSELNVNALLLGDSALYLCASSFPGGLAGEVFNEQFFGPGTRLTVL.

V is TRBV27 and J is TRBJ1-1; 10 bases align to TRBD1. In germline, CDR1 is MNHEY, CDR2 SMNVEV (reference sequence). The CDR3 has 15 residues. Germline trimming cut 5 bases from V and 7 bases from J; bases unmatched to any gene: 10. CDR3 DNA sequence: TGTGCCAGCAGTACCCGGACAGGGGGACTTTTTGAAGCTTTCTTT. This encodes CASSTRTGGLFEAFF.